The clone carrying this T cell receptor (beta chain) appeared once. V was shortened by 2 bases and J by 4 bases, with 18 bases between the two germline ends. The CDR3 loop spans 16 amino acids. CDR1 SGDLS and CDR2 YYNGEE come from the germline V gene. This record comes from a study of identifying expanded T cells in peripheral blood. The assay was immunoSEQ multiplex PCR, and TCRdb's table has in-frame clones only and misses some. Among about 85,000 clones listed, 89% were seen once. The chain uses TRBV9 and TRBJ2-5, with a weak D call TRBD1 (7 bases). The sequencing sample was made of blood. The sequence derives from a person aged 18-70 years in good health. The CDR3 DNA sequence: TGTGCCAGCAGCGTGGGAGATCAGGGGGGAGGAGAGACCCAGTACTTC. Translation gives CASSVGDQGGGETQYF.